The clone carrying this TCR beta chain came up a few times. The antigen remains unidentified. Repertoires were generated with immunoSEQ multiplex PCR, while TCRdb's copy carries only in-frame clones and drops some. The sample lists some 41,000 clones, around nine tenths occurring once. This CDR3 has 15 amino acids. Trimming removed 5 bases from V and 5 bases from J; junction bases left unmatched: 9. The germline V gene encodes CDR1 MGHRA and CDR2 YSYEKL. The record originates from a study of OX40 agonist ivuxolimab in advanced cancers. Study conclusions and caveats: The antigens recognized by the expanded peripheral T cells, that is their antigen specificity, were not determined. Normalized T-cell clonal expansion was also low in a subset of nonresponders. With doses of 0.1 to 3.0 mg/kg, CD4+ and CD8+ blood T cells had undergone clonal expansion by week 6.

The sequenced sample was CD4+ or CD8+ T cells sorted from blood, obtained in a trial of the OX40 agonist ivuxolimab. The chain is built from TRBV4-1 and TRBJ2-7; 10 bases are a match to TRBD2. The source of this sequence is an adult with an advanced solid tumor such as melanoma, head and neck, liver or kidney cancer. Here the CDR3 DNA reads TGCGCCAGCAGCTTGGAACTAGCGGGACCCAACGAGCAGTACTTC. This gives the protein CASSLELAGPNEQYF.